The rows below give T cell receptor beta chains drawn from one sample of a study of blood T cells in healthy people across ages. Each CDR3 protein gets one entry after TCRdb re-called the 5' RACE reads with MiXCR. The repertoire holds some 920,000 distinct CDR3 sequences, with 45% to 60% as singletons. Material for sequencing was blood. The receptors stem from a woman aged 60-70 years in good health. Both conserved end residues are part of each CDR3. D genes are given only for firm matches. Clone size, where shown, is once, few, many, or a class for clones that have expanded.

d_call | clone_size | j_call | v_call | cdr3_aa | cdr3_nt
TRBD2 | - | TRBJ2-3 | TRBV7-2 | CASSPRPGGRADTQYF | TGTGCCAGCAGCCCGCGCCCGGGAGGGAGGGCAGATACGCAGTATTTT
- | few | TRBJ2-5 | TRBV12-3/TRBV12-4 | CASSAGSKETQYF | TGTGCCAGCAGTGCCGGGTCCAAAGAGACCCAGTACTTC
TRBD1 | few | TRBJ1-5 | TRBV4-1 | CASSPPDRINQPQHF | TGCGCCAGCAGCCCACCGGACAGGATCAATCAGCCCCAGCATTTT
- | - | TRBJ2-5 | TRBV27 | CASKNRETQYF | TGTGCCAGCAAAAATAGGGAGACCCAGTACTTC
TRBD2 | - | TRBJ2-4 | TRBV11-1 | CASQREGGTSGTFRGKNIQYF | TGTGCCAGCCAAAGAGAGGGCGGAACTAGCGGGACTTTTCGGGGCAAAAACATTCAGTACTTC
- | - | TRBJ2-1 | TRBV12-3/TRBV12-4 | CASSIEVSSYNEQFF | TGTGCCAGCAGCATAGAGGTGAGCTCCTACAATGAGCAGTTCTTC
- | - | TRBJ2-5 | TRBV20-1 | CSADSGLTVGETQYF | TGCAGTGCTGACTCGGGACTCACGGTGGGGGAGACCCAGTACTTC
TRBD1 | - | TRBJ2-1 | TRBV12-3/TRBV12-4 | CASSLGGQGNNEQFF | TGTGCCAGCAGTTTGGGGGGACAGGGGAACAATGAGCAGTTCTTC
- | - | TRBJ1-2 | TRBV2 | CASSEVTKTNYGYTF | TGTGCCAGCAGTGAAGTTACGAAAACTAACTATGGCTACACCTTC
TRBD2 | - | TRBJ2-1 | TRBV20-1 | CSAVGTSGTNEQFF | TGCAGTGCCGTAGGGACTAGCGGGACAAATGAGCAGTTCTTC
TRBD1 | - | TRBJ2-4 | TRBV6-5 | CASSTGQAGPKNIQYF | TGTGCCAGCAGTACTGGACAGGCGGGCCCCAAAAACATTCAGTACTTC
TRBD1 | few | TRBJ2-1 | TRBV5-1 | CASSYLGQVNYNEQFF | TGCGCCAGCAGCTACCTGGGACAGGTGAATTACAATGAGCAGTTCTTC
TRBD2 | - | TRBJ2-7 | TRBV7-8 | CASSLSGRAHEQYF | TGTGCCAGCAGCCTTAGCGGGAGGGCCCACGAGCAGTACTTC
TRBD1 | once | TRBJ1-6 | TRBV27 | CASSPRPDRWTPLHF | TGTGCCAGCAGTCCACGACCGGACAGGTGGACACCCCTCCACTTT
- | - | TRBJ1-2 | TRBV12-3/TRBV12-4 | CASTVWGSNYGYTF | TGTGCCAGCACCGTGTGGGGCTCTAACTATGGCTACACCTTC
TRBD1 | many | TRBJ2-3 | TRBV15 | CATSRSGQVGSDTQYF | TGTGCCACCAGCAGGTCGGGACAGGTCGGGTCAGATACGCAGTATTTT
- | - | TRBJ2-7 | TRBV7-2 | CASSPTPHSYEQYF | TGTGCCAGCAGCCCGACCCCACACTCCTACGAGCAGTACTTC
- | - | TRBJ2-1 | TRBV7-8 | CASSSPGRISYNEQFF | TGTGCCAGCAGCTCCCCGGGAAGGATTAGTTACAATGAGCAGTTCTTC